The clone carrying this TCR beta chain was detected once. The protocol was immunoSEQ multiplex PCR, while the TCRdb copy is restricted to in-frame clones and leaves out a portion. This table holds fewer than 200,000 clones, 90% to 95% found once. The data originate from a study of OX40 agonist ivuxolimab in advanced cancers. Deletions cut 6 bases from V and 10 bases from J, with 10 bases between. This CDR3 is built from 11 residues. Germline lookup yields CDR1 MNHNY and CDR2 SVGAGI (reference sequence). The TCR was taken from an adult with an advanced solid tumor such as melanoma, head and neck, liver or kidney cancer. The chain recombines TRBV6-6 with TRBJ2-1; D remains unclear. The source material was CD4+ or CD8+ T cells sorted from blood, sampled in a trial of the OX40 agonist ivuxolimab. The CDR3 nucleotides are TGTGCCAGCAGCCCTGGCAGCGAGCAGTTCTTC. Its translation is CASSPGSEQFF.